This T cell receptor (beta chain) was captured in a study of blood T cell repertoires in COVID-19. Looking at the study overall: COVID-19 samples, acute and convalescent, were from the United States, Italy and Spain. The analysed material was cDNA or gDNA that came from T cells, B-cell-depleted T cells, or PBMCs.

This clone was found many times. The CDR3 is 12 residues long. Germline CDR1 SQVTM, CDR2 ANQGSEA. Trimming cost V 4 bases and J 3 bases, with 6 bases left between them. In the original analysis: How many nucleated cells were present was estimated from reference gene primer amplification. The method was immunoSEQ multiplex PCR; TCRdb's version includes in-frame clones alone and lacks a portion of them. For V, J and clone size, that table is used; D and trimming come from the DNA. Here the sample spans roughly 120,000 clones, around 85% being singletons. The sequence was collected from a man in his fifties or sixties with acute or convalescent COVID-19. Sequencing was done on a sample of peripheral blood. The gene calls are TRBV29-1 and TRBJ1-4; D is undetermined. The CDR3 sequence: CSVAQANEKLFF. CDR3 in DNA: TGCAGCGTTGCTCAGGCTAATGAAAAACTGTTTTTT.